What follows is one TCR beta chain and its context. Sequencing was performed with immunoSEQ multiplex PCR; in TCRdb, only in-frame clones are kept and a portion is missing. The table lists about 130,000 clones, roughly 80% of them singletons. This record belongs to a study of blood T cell repertoires in COVID-19. This sequence originates from a woman older than 75 with acute or convalescent COVID-19. The sample comprised peripheral blood.

The CDR3 DNA follows: TGTGCCAGCAGCTTACAGGTCGGGGCTTTCTTT. It codes for CASSLQVGAFF. J is TRBJ1-1 and V is TRBV5-5; the D gene is possibly TRBD1 (5 bases). This CDR3 has 11 amino acids. From germline, CDR1 is SGHKS and CDR2 YYEKEE (reference sequence). The V gene lost 2 bases and the J gene lost 11 bases, with 10 bases spanning the gap.